This entry describes one T cell receptor beta chain. The antigen is undetermined. The sample originates from a study of T-cell memory formation after mild COVID-19. Study-level results: Clones from the second wave (peaking day 37) had unconfirmed SARS-CoV-2 specificity.

The CDR3 is made up of 16 amino acids. Germline loops: CDR1 SGHRS, CDR2 YFSETQ. Losses at the gene ends were 4 bases for V and 4 bases for J; bases not matched to a gene: 11. TCRdb used MiXCR to reprocess the 5' RACE reads, holding one entry per CDR3 protein. The table records 400,000 or so distinct CDR3 sequences, around 20% of them present only once. The sequence was collected from an adult woman who had mild COVID-19 (a few samples of this study predate the infection). Cell type and time point are not known. The chain has TRBV5-1 and TRBJ1-2; 9 nucleotides match TRBD1. Sequenced input: PBMCs or a T cell subset sorted from them (not recorded which). The CDR3 sequence is CASSNVRDRAPYGYTF. CDR3 DNA sequence: TGCGCCAGCAGCAACGTGAGGGACAGGGCCCCCTATGGCTACACCTTC.